This note documents a single T cell receptor (beta chain) sequence. No antigen is known for it. Sequence at one end of the junction differs from germline and may be a read error. Germline V gene sequence: CDR1 SGHAT, CDR2 FQNNGV. The CDR3 runs 15 residues. This entry comes from a study of beta chain features in type 1 diabetes. Overall study findings and caveats: Patients showed naive, central memory and Treg TCRB repertoires that appeared more similar than those of healthy donors. There was no resolution here of whether HLA type influences TCRB rearrangement.

TCRB transcripts that were expressed got sequenced, as all of the isolated RNA had been reverse transcribed. The assay was immunoSEQ multiplex PCR, and TCRdb's table has in-frame clones only and misses some. The data contain hundreds of thousands of clones, roughly two thirds of them singletons. The sequenced material came from naive CD4+ T cells from blood. The source is a young man in good health. The chain couples TRBV11-2 to TRBJ1-2, with TRBD1 as a possible D gene (5 bases). The CDR3 sequence: CASSIDSALGYGYTF. For the CDR3, the DNA is TGTGCCAGCAGCATAGACAGCGCACTAGGCTATGGCTACACCTTC.